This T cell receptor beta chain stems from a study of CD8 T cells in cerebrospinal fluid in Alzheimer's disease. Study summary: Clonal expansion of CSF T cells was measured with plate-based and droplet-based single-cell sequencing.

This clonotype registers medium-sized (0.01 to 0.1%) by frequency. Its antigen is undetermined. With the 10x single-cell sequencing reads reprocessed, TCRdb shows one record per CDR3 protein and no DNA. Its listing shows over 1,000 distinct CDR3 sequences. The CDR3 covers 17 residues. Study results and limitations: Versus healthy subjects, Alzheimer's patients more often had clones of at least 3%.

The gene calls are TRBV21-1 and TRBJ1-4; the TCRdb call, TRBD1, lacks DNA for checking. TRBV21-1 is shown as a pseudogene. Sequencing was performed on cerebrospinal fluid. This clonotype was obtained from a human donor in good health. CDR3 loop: CASSLRGEEFMDEKLFF.